These T cell receptor beta chains were read from a single sample in a study of cytomegalovirus exposure and HLA in healthy donors. The table came from immunoSEQ multiplex PCR; TCRdb's copy has only in-frame clones and leaves some out. Among 190,000 or so clones listed, 65% to 85% were seen once. Material: PBMCs. Receptors originate from a boy younger than 10 in good health and CMV-seronegative. CDR3s include the opening cysteine and the closing phenylalanine or tryptophan. The D gene is left open where the match is weak. Size values are once, few and many counts, or a class for expanded clones, and some rows have none.

D gene: TRBD1; V gene: TRBV5-4; J gene: TRBJ2-2; clone size: few; CDR3 protein: CASSRIRGSNTGELFF; CDR3 DNA: TGTGCCAGCAGCCGAATCAGGGGGTCGAACACCGGGGAGCTGTTTTTT
D gene: -; V gene: TRBV9; J gene: TRBJ1-1; clone size: few; CDR3 protein: CASSDKAGNTEAFF; CDR3 DNA: TGTGCCAGCAGCGATAAGGCAGGAAACACTGAAGCTTTCTTT
D gene: -; V gene: TRBV7-3; J gene: TRBJ1-6; clone size: -; CDR3 protein: CASRTFSPLHF; CDR3 DNA: TGTGCCAGCAGAACATTTTCACCCCTCCACTTT
D gene: -; V gene: TRBV5-6; J gene: TRBJ2-1; clone size: once; CDR3 protein: CASSLLLNEQFF; CDR3 DNA: TGTGCCAGCAGCTTGCTCCTGAATGAGCAGTTCTTC
D gene: TRBD1; V gene: TRBV10-3; J gene: TRBJ1-3; clone size: -; CDR3 protein: CAISQTVWDSTGNTIYF; CDR3 DNA: TGTGCCATCAGTCAGACGGTTTGGGACAGCACGGGAAACACCATATATTTT
D gene: TRBD1; V gene: TRBV29-1; J gene: TRBJ2-7; clone size: -; CDR3 protein: CSARQGENEQYF; CDR3 DNA: TGCAGCGCCCGACAGGGAGAGAACGAGCAGTACTTC
D gene: -; V gene: TRBV7-2; J gene: TRBJ2-5; clone size: -; CDR3 protein: CASSPSAIQETQYF; CDR3 DNA: TGTGCCAGCAGCCCTAGTGCAATACAAGAGACCCAGTACTTC
D gene: TRBD1; V gene: TRBV5-1; J gene: TRBJ1-2; clone size: -; CDR3 protein: CASSLDAGQGAGGYTF; CDR3 DNA: TGCGCCAGCAGCTTGGACGCGGGACAGGGGGCAGGGGGCTACACCTTC
D gene: -; V gene: TRBV5-1; J gene: TRBJ2-2; clone size: -; CDR3 protein: CASMPSSVNTGELFF; CDR3 DNA: TGCGCCAGCATGCCGTCAAGCGTAAACACCGGGGAGCTGTTTTTT
D gene: TRBD1; V gene: TRBV4-3; J gene: TRBJ2-6; clone size: -; CDR3 protein: CASSQKKGGAGANVLTF; CDR3 DNA: TGCGCCAGCAGCCAGAAAAAAGGGGGCGCTGGGGCCAACGTCCTGACTTTC
D gene: TRBD1; V gene: TRBV18; J gene: TRBJ1-1; clone size: -; CDR3 protein: CASSPKTGFTEAFF; CDR3 DNA: TGTGCCAGCTCACCCAAGACAGGGTTCACTGAAGCTTTCTTT
D gene: -; V gene: TRBV7-9; J gene: TRBJ2-6; clone size: -; CDR3 protein: CSSSFSLALTSGANVLTF; CDR3 DNA: TGTTCCAGCAGCTTCAGCCTAGCCTTAACCTCTGGGGCCAACGTCCTGACTTTC
D gene: -; V gene: TRBV12-2; J gene: TRBJ2-7; clone size: -; CDR3 protein: CASRFLRSYEQYF; CDR3 DNA: TGTGCAAGTCGCTTCCTGCGCTCCTACGAGCAGTACTTC
D gene: TRBD1; V gene: TRBV4-3; J gene: TRBJ2-2; clone size: -; CDR3 protein: CASSQDWGQMRSGELFF; CDR3 DNA: TGCGCCAGCAGCCAAGATTGGGGACAGATGAGGTCCGGGGAGCTGTTTTTT
D gene: -; V gene: TRBV30; J gene: TRBJ1-4; clone size: few; CDR3 protein: CAWSIGMGHSRVKLFF; CDR3 DNA: TGTGCCTGGAGTATCGGCATGGGGCACTCTAGGGTGAAACTGTTTTTT